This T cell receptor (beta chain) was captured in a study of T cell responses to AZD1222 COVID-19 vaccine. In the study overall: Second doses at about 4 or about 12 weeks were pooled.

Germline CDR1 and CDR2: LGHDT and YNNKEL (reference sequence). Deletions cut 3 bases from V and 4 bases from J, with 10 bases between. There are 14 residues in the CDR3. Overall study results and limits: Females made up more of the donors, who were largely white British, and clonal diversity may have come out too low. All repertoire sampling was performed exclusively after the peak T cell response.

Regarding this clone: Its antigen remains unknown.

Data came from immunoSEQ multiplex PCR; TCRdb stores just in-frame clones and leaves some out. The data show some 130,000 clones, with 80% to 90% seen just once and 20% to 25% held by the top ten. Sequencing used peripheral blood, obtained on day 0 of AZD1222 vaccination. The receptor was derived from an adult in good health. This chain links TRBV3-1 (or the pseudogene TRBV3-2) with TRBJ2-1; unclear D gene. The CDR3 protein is CASSHISVYNEQFF. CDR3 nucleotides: TGTGCCAGCAGCCACATATCCGTGTACAATGAGCAGTTCTTC.